The 21 T cell receptor beta chains below were found in one sample sequenced in a study of shared clonotypes between healthy human individuals. The protocol was immunoSEQ multiplex PCR, while the TCRdb copy is restricted to in-frame clones and leaves out a portion. The data show around 510,000 clones, just over 75% seen once. Material: PBMCs. The receptor set was obtained from a woman aged 35 to 49 in good health. Some clones in this sample may be carry-over from other donors' samples.

The V call is TRBV7-3, the J call TRBJ2-3, with 8 positions matching TRBD1. The ends lost 5 bases at V and 4 bases at J; junction bases unmatched: 5. CDR3 length: 14 amino acids. The germline gives CDR1 SGHTA, CDR2 FQGTGA. The CDR3 loop reads CASSPSDRADTQYF. The CDR3 DNA sequence: TGTGCCAGCAGCCCCTCGGACAGGGCAGATACGCAGTATTTT.

The chain joins TRBV28 to TRBJ2-1, with 8 bases fitting TRBD2. With V trimmed by 0 bases and J by 8 bases, 6 bases remained unmatched. This CDR3 contains 15 residues. CDR1 and CDR2 from the germline V gene are MDHEN and SYDVKM. Here the CDR3 reads CASSLWRAGVDEQFF. CDR3 nucleotides: TGTGCCAGCAGTTTATGGCGAGCGGGAGTCGATGAGCAGTTCTTC. The full variable domain, in which reference TRBV28 and TRBJ2-1 provide the parts outside the CDR3, is DVKVTQSSRYLVKRTGEKVFLECVQDMDHENMFWYRQDPGLGLRLIYFSYDVKMKEKGDIPEGYSVSREKKERFSLILESASTNQTSMYLCASSLWRAGVDEQFFGPGTRLTVL.

This chain connects TRBV6-1 to TRBJ1-4; perhaps TRBD1 as D (5 bases). V was trimmed by 4 bases and J by 5 bases, leaving 11 bases between them. Germline lookup yields CDR1 MNHNS and CDR2 SASEGT. The CDR3 extends over 14 amino acids. The CDR3 bases are TGTGCCAGCAGTGTCGGACAAAGAAATGAAAAACTGTTTTTT. It codes for CASSVGQRNEKLFF.

This chain links TRBV7-2 with TRBJ1-5; TRBD1 might be the D (5 bases). Trimming took off 1 base at V and 6 bases at J, with 13 bases between the two ends. The CDR3 sequence is 15 residues long. The germline CDR1 and CDR2 sequences are SGHTA and FQGNSA. Written as DNA, the CDR3 is TGTGCCAGCAGCTTAGAAAGTCAGGGTGGTCAGCCCCAGCATTTT. Translated, it gives CASSLESQGGQPQHF. Using reference TRBV7-2 and TRBJ1-5 for the parts outside the CDR3, the full variable domain is GAGVSQSPSNKVTEKGKDVELRCDPISGHTALYWYRQSLGQGLEFLIYFQGNSAPDKSGLPSDRFSAERTGGSVSTLTIQRTQQEDSAVYLCASSLESQGGQPQHFGDGTRLSIL.

The rearrangement uses TRBV5-1 and TRBJ2-1; D possibly corresponds to TRBD1 (6 bases). The CDR3 is made up of 14 amino acids. V dropped 0 bases and J dropped 5 bases, with 9 bases sitting between them. Germline CDR1 is SGHRS and CDR2 is YFSETQ. The DNA for the CDR3 is TGCGCCAGCAGCTTGGTACAGGGAAACAATGAGCAGTTCTTC. Its translation is CASSLVQGNNEQFF.

There are a few counts of this clone. The V and J genes are TRBV7-9 and TRBJ2-2, with TRBD1 matching over 9 bases. Germline-derived CDR1 and CDR2 are SEHNR and FQNEAQ (reference sequence). The CDR3 is 14 residues long. The J segment lost 5 bases and the V segment lost 5 bases, leaving 3 bases of the junction unmatched. CDR3 coding DNA: TGTGCCAGCAGCACAGACAGGGGGACCGGGGAGCTGTTTTTT. Its protein is CASSTDRGTGELFF.

Remarks on this clone: A far larger clone differs by one base, so this is likely a read error. Different DNA sequences within this sample yield the same CDR3. This chain joins TRBV10-3 and TRBJ2-7, with D maybe TRBD1 (6 bases). V lost 6 bases and J 2 bases, leaving 20 bases between the germline ends. Germline V gene lookup returns CDR1 ENHRY and CDR2 SYGVKD. There are 16 residues in the CDR3. The CDR3 region is CAISAGQGTVTYEQYF. In nucleotides, the CDR3 is TGTGCCATCAGCGCGGGTCAGGGGACCGTAACCTACGAGCAGTACTTC.

The V call is TRBV4-3, the J call TRBJ1-2; TRBD1 agrees at 8 bases. The germline V gene encodes CDR1 LGHNA and CDR2 YSLEER. With 4 bases clipped from V and 9 bases from J, the junction kept 10 bases outside the gene matches. The CDR3 has 14 amino acids. CDR3 amino acids: CASSPGPDRGRYTF. In DNA, the CDR3 is TGCGCCAGCAGCCCCGGTCCCGACAGGGGTCGCTACACCTTC.

This chain joins TRBV6-5 and TRBJ1-5, with D possibly matching TRBD1 (5 bases). The germline V and J ends were trimmed by 6 bases and 7 bases, with 16 bases remaining between them. The CDR3 covers 14 residues. Looked up from germline, CDR1 is MNHEY and CDR2 is SVGAGI. The CDR3 spells CASSSGRASQPQHF. CDR3 nucleotide sequence: TGTGCCAGCAGCTCAGGGAGAGCGAGCCAGCCCCAGCATTTT.

The chain joins TRBV2 to TRBJ1-5; D perhaps matches TRBD1 (6 bases). The CDR3 extends over 14 amino acids. Trimming removed 6 bases at V and 5 bases at J, with 14 bases between. Germline V gene data show CDR1 as SNHLY and CDR2 as FYNNEI. The CDR3 region is CASSPGGGHQPQHF. As DNA, the CDR3 is TGTGCCAGCAGCCCCGGGGGGGGCCATCAGCCCCAGCATTTT.

The rearrangement uses TRBV29-1 and TRBJ1-1; D possibly corresponds to TRBD1 (5 bases). This CDR3 comprises 12 residues. Trimming removed 4 bases from V and 11 bases from J, with 17 bases in between. Germline loops: CDR1 SQVTM, CDR2 ANQGSEA. The CDR3 protein is CSVATLRGRAFF. CDR3 nucleotides: TGCAGCGTTGCAACTCTGAGGGGTAGGGCTTTCTTT.

This clone turned up a few times. The chain uses TRBV9 and TRBJ2-7; a possible D gene is TRBD1 (6 bases). CDR3 size: 14 residues. V was cut by 1 base and J by 2 bases, with 10 bases left in between. Per the germline V gene, CDR1 is SGDLS and CDR2 is YYNGEE. DNA for the CDR3: TGTGCCAGCAGCGTATCCCCAGGGGCCTACGAGCAGTACTTC. Translated: CASSVSPGAYEQYF.

This chain uses TRBV28 with TRBJ2-1; D is undetermined. The V end was cut by 5 bases, the J end by 0 bases, with 8 bases between. The CDR3 extends over 14 amino acids. CDR1 is MDHEN and CDR2 is SYDVKM in the germline V gene. The CDR3 coding sequence is TGTGCCAGCAGTGAGAGCCTCTCCTACAATGAGCAGTTCTTC. Its translation is CASSESLSYNEQFF.

This chain links TRBV4-1 with TRBJ1-4, with D uncertain. CDR1 MGHRA and CDR2 YSYEKL come from the germline V gene. V lost 1 base, J lost 5 bases, and 11 bases lay in between. This CDR3 is 15 amino acids long. Written as DNA, the CDR3 is TGCGCCAGCAGCCAAGGGCCCAGAATCAATGAAAAACTGTTTTTT. Protein sequence: CASSQGPRINEKLFF.

This clone has only a few counts. In DNA, the CDR3 is TGCGCCAGCAGCTCCTTACAGGGGACTGAAGCTTTCTTT. It specifies CASSSLQGTEAFF. The V gene is TRBV5-1, the J gene TRBJ1-1; 7 positions match TRBD1. CDR1 SGHRS and CDR2 YFSETQ come from the germline V gene. The CDR3 consists of 13 residues. The trim removed 3 bases at V and 5 bases at J, leaving 4 bases unmatched.

This rearrangement joins TRBV7-6 to TRBJ1-1; perhaps TRBD1 as D (5 bases). V was clipped by 5 bases and J by 4 bases, with 14 bases between them. Germline V gene sequence: CDR1 SGHVS, CDR2 FNYEAQ. CDR3 size: 14 residues. CDR3 nucleotides: TGTGCCAGCAGCCCGAATACGAGGGGCACTGAAGCTTTCTTT. This codes for CASSPNTRGTEAFF.

The CDR3 region is CSVEQGRGETQYF. CDR3 bases: TGCAGCGTTGAACAAGGGCGGGGCGAGACCCAGTACTTC. This rearrangement joins TRBV29-1 to TRBJ2-5; TRBD2 might be the D (6 bases). CDR1 is SQVTM and CDR2 is ANQGSEA in the germline V gene. The CDR3 sequence is 13 residues long. Trimming shortened V by 2 bases and J by 5 bases, and 12 bases separated the two germline ends.

This clone has only one observation. The rearrangement links TRBV7-2 to TRBJ2-1; D might be TRBD2 (6 bases). Trimming stripped 5 bases from V and 0 bases from J, with 14 bases between. This CDR3 region has 16 residues. Germline loops: CDR1 SGHTA, CDR2 FQGNSA. The CDR3 region has the DNA TGTGCCAGCAGCCAGCGTACTAGCCCCTCCTACAATGAGCAGTTCTTC. Translating gives CASSQRTSPSYNEQFF.

This clone was observed a handful of times. Additional DNA sequences in this sample encode the identical CDR3. The chain links TRBV4-2 to TRBJ2-7; D is possibly TRBD2 (5 bases). Looked up from germline, CDR1 is LGHNA and CDR2 is YNFKEQ. This CDR3 has 14 amino acids. Trimming removed 0 bases at V and 2 bases at J, with 8 bases between. In DNA, the CDR3 is TGTGCCAGCAGCCAAGATTTACTAGCCTACGAGCAGTACTTC. It specifies CASSQDLLAYEQYF.

This chain joins TRBV29-1 and TRBJ2-7; 7 positions agree with TRBD1. The CDR3 extends over 17 amino acids. Germline V gene data show CDR1 as SQVTM and CDR2 as ANQGSEA. Trimming cost V 6 bases and J 5 bases; bases outside gene matches: 22. CDR3 protein: CSVLNRGRFTHRHEQYF. CDR3 nucleotides: TGCAGCGTCCTTAACAGGGGCCGGTTTACCCACCGCCACGAGCAGTACTTC.

The chain is built from TRBV9 and TRBJ1-2; the D is unclear. V dropped 0 bases and J dropped 4 bases, with 16 bases sitting between them. Germline V gene lookup returns CDR1 SGDLS and CDR2 YYNGEE. The CDR3 extends over 16 amino acids. CDR3 amino acids: CASSVDRSPPPYGYTF. CDR3 bases: TGTGCCAGCAGCGTAGATCGGTCCCCCCCGCCCTATGGCTACACCTTC.